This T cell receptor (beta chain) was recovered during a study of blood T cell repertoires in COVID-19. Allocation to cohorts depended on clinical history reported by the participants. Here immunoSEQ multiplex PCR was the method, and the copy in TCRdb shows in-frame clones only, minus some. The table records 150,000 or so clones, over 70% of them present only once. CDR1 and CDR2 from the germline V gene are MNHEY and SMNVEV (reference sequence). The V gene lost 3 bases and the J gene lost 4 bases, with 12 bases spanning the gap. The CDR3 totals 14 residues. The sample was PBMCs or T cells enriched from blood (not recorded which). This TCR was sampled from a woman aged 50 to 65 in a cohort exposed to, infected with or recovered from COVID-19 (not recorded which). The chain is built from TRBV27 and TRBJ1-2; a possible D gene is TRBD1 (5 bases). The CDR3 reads CASSFDGGIYGYTF. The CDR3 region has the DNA TGTGCCAGCAGTTTCGACGGGGGAATCTATGGCTACACCTTC.